A single sample is the source of the 10 T cell receptor beta chains below, sequenced in a study of T-cell memory formation after mild COVID-19. TCRdb itself ran the 5' RACE reads through MiXCR, one entry per CDR3 protein. The sample carries roughly 200,000 distinct CDR3 sequences, 9.5% recorded once. Sequenced: PBMCs or a T cell subset sorted from them (not recorded which). The receptors come from a man between 18 and 35 years old who had mild COVID-19 (a few samples of this study predate the infection). Cell type and time point are not known.

This clonotype has more than one count but fewer than ten. This chain uses TRBV2 with TRBJ1-5, with unresolved D. The V end lost 1 base, the J end lost 1 base, and 8 bases lay between the germline ends. Germline lookup yields CDR1 SNHLY and CDR2 FYNNEI. This CDR3 region has 15 residues. The CDR3 loop reads CASSEEWASNQPQHF. CDR3 bases: TGTGCCAGCAGTGAAGAGTGGGCAAGCAATCAGCCCCAGCATTTT.

The chain recombines TRBV2 with TRBJ2-2, with D unresolved. This CDR3 is 12 amino acids long. The V end was cut by 8 bases, the J end by 7 bases, with 11 bases between. Looked up from germline, CDR1 is SNHLY and CDR2 is FYNNEI. The CDR3: CASRAEDGELFF. In DNA, the CDR3 is TGTGCCAGCCGGGCGGAAGACGGGGAGCTGTTTTTT. Together with reference TRBV2 and TRBJ2-2, the CDR3 gives the full variable domain: EPEVTQTPSHQVTQMGQEVILRCVPISNHLYFYWYRQILGQKVEFLVSFYNNEISEKSEIFDDQFSVERPDGSNFTLKIRSTKLEDSAMYFCASRAEDGELFFGEGSRLTVL.

Ten or more counts support this clonotype. The chain joins TRBV30 to TRBJ1-1; D ambiguous. The CDR3 is 12 residues long. Germline V gene sequence: CDR1 GTSNPN, CDR2 SVGIG (reference sequence). Trimming pared 1 base from V and 4 bases from J, leaving 7 bases between. The CDR3, as DNA: TGTGCCTGGAGTGGGACCTTCACTGAAGCTTTCTTT. Amino acids: CAWSGTFTEAFF. The whole variable domain, filled in from reference TRBV30 and TRBJ1-1, reads SQTIHQWPATLVQPVGSPLSLECTVEGTSNPNLYWYRQAAGRGLQLLFYSVGIGQISSEVPQNLSASRPQDRQFILSSKKLLLSDSGFYLCAWSGTFTEAFFGQGTRLTVV.

In this sample, this clonotype turned up many times. The chain combines TRBV12-3 or TRBV12-4 with TRBJ2-7; weak D call: TRBD2 (6 bases). This CDR3 spans 13 amino acids. Trimming took 1 base from V and 2 from J, leaving 6 bases between them. CDR3 DNA: TGTGCCAGCAGTTTAGGGACTACCTACGAGCAGTACTTC. This codes for CASSLGTTYEQYF.

This clonotype was seen repeatedly, ten times or more. The genes are TRBV4-3 and TRBJ1-1; 7 bases align to TRBD1. V shed 1 base, J shed 5 bases, and the junction held 7 bases outside the gene matches. There are 15 residues in the CDR3. Germline assignment: CDR1 LGHNA and CDR2 YSLEER. The CDR3 nucleotides read TGCGCCAGCAGCCAAGGGGGGGCAGGGGGGACTGAAGCTTTCTTT. It translates to CASSQGGAGGTEAFF.

This clonotype was counted a few times. This chain uses TRBV20-1 with TRBJ1-2, with a tentative D call TRBD1 (6 bases). This CDR3 is 15 amino acids long. V was shortened by 3 bases and J by 4 bases, with 18 bases between the two germline ends. Germline V lookup: CDR1 DFQATT, CDR2 SNEGSKA (reference sequence). CDR3 in amino acids: CSASSLTGRVYGYTF. The CDR3, as DNA: TGCAGTGCTAGTTCCCTCACAGGGCGGGTCTATGGCTACACCTTC.

This clonotype showed up just a few times. The V call is TRBV7-2, the J call TRBJ1-2, with D possibly matching TRBD1 (6 bases). Germline loops: CDR1 SGHTA, CDR2 FQGNSA. The CDR3 totals 14 residues. The V and J ends lost 2 bases and 7 bases respectively, with 14 bases between them. The CDR3 loop is CASSLSRGEVGYTF. Here the CDR3 DNA reads TGTGCCAGCAGCTTAAGCAGGGGAGAGGTTGGCTACACCTTC.

The V and J genes are TRBV7-2 and TRBJ2-5; no firm D call. Trimming stripped 2 bases from V and 2 bases from J, with 12 bases between. Germline lookup yields CDR1 SGHTA and CDR2 FQGNSA. This CDR3 is built from 15 residues. The CDR3 DNA reads TGTGCCAGCAGCTTAATCGGCGGCAGACAAGAGACCCAGTACTTC. As protein: CASSLIGGRQETQYF.

This clonotype showed up just a few times. The chain carries TRBV4-3 and TRBJ2-3; 11 bases map to TRBD2. The CDR3 has 14 amino acids. J lost 7 bases, V lost 6 bases, and 6 bases had no gene match. CDR1 and CDR2 from the germline V gene are LGHNA and YSLEER. CDR3 DNA: TGCGCCAGCAGTCTAGCGGGGGGTGGGAATACGCAGTATTTT. This sequence encodes CASSLAGGGNTQYF.

The chain couples TRBV6-4 to TRBJ2-3, with D maybe TRBD2 (7 bases). This CDR3 region has 13 residues. Deletions cut 0 bases from V and 8 bases from J, with 9 bases between. The germline V gene has CDR1 MRHNA and CDR2 SNTAGT. CDR3 sequence reads: CASSDSAGATQYF. The CDR3 DNA reads TGTGCCAGCAGTGACTCGGCGGGGGCTACGCAGTATTTT.